This T cell receptor beta chain was captured by sequencing in a study of PD-1 blockade in classical Hodgkin lymphoma. In the study overall: Patients in the cohort were put on intravenous nivolumab, 3 mg/kg every 2 weeks.

The method was immunoSEQ multiplex PCR; TCRdb's version includes in-frame clones alone and lacks a portion of them. The repertoire holds 25,000 to 35,000 clones, with around 71% as singletons. Findings of the study overall: CD8+ TCR diversity did not rise significantly by C4D1, unlike CD4+. The diversity seen at baseline in complete responders resembled that of newly diagnosed patients. When nivolumab was started under 1 year after ASCT, patients were excluded.

Between the trimmed V and J ends, which lost 1 base and 2 bases, there was a span of 12 bases. This CDR3 comprises 15 residues. CDR1 and CDR2 (germline): SGHVS, FQNEAQ. As to this clone: Its antigen remains unidentified.

Following autologous stem cell transplantation, relapse occurred in every patient, and exposure to brentuximab vedotin varied. Sequencing was performed on peripheral blood mononuclear cells (PBMCs), taken before the second cycle of nivolumab. The chain couples TRBV7-8 to TRBJ2-7; D uncertain. This receptor was identified in a human donor with classical Hodgkin lymphoma. DNA of the CDR3: TGTGCCAGCAGCTTAGTAGCTGCCGAGACCTACGAGCAGTACTTC. Translation gives CASSLVAAETYEQYF.